These T cell receptor beta chains were read from a single sample in a study of CD8 T cells in ankylosing spondylitis. TCRdb re-called the 5' RACE reads with MiXCR, one entry per CDR3 protein. The sample yields around 490,000 distinct CDR3 sequences, 5.3% seen once. Specimen: blood, either unsorted or a sorted T cell fraction (not recorded which). These receptor sequences come from a male donor with ankylosing spondylitis. Each CDR3 is given with its conserved first and last residue. Each record gives: CDR3 DNA, CDR3 protein, D gene, clone size, J gene, V gene. D genes are given only for firm matches. Expanded clones are given a class, and other clones once, few, many or no size at all.

cdr3_nt: TGCAGCGTTTGGGACAGCCCTGAAGCTTTCTTT; cdr3_aa: CSVWDSPEAFF; d_call: TRBD1; clone_size: many; j_call: TRBJ1-1; v_call: TRBV29-1
cdr3_nt: TGTGCCAGCTCACCGGTGAGGGGCATATCAGATACGCAGTATTTT; cdr3_aa: CASSPVRGISDTQYF; d_call: .; clone_size: many; j_call: TRBJ2-3; v_call: TRBV18
cdr3_nt: TGTGCCAGCTCACCGGGACAGGTCGATTACAATGAGCAGTTCTTC; cdr3_aa: CASSPGQVDYNEQFF; d_call: TRBD1; clone_size: many; j_call: TRBJ2-1; v_call: TRBV18
cdr3_nt: TGTGCCAGCAGCTCTAACAGGGAGGAGACCCAGTACTTC; cdr3_aa: CASSSNREETQYF; d_call: .; clone_size: many; j_call: TRBJ2-5; v_call: TRBV7-2
cdr3_nt: TGCGCCAGCAGCCAACAAGCGGGGGGGACTACCGGGGAGCTGTTTTTT; cdr3_aa: CASSQQAGGTTGELFF; d_call: TRBD2; clone_size: many; j_call: TRBJ2-2; v_call: TRBV4-3
cdr3_nt: TGTGCCAGCAGAATTGGACTAGCGGGAGAAGAGACCCAGTACTTC; cdr3_aa: CASRIGLAGEETQYF; d_call: TRBD2; clone_size: few; j_call: TRBJ2-5; v_call: TRBV5-4
cdr3_nt: TGTGCCAGCTCGGGGAAGCCTATCTACAATGAGCAGTTCTTC; cdr3_aa: CASSGKPIYNEQFF; d_call: .; clone_size: many; j_call: TRBJ2-1; v_call: TRBV7-2
cdr3_nt: TGCAGCGTTCGTGCGAGACTAGCGGGGGAAGAGCAGTACTTC; cdr3_aa: CSVRARLAGEEQYF; d_call: TRBD2; clone_size: many; j_call: TRBJ2-7; v_call: TRBV29-1
cdr3_nt: TGTGCCACCAGTGATACAGGGTTCCGGAACACCGGGGAGCTGTTTTTT; cdr3_aa: CATSDTGFRNTGELFF; d_call: .; clone_size: many; j_call: TRBJ2-2; v_call: TRBV24-1
cdr3_nt: TGTGCCAGCAGCCATGGACAGGGAAAGACCCAGTACTTC; cdr3_aa: CASSHGQGKTQYF; d_call: TRBD1; clone_size: many; j_call: TRBJ2-5; v_call: TRBV6-1
cdr3_nt: TGTGCCAGTGGAGTAGGACGGGCCGATGAAAAACTGTTTTTT; cdr3_aa: CASGVGRADEKLFF; d_call: .; clone_size: .; j_call: TRBJ1-4; v_call: TRBV2
cdr3_nt: TGTGCCAGCAGTTACTCTATTCTGGTTCGGGAGACAGACTACAATGAGCAGTTCTTC; cdr3_aa: CASSYSILVRETDYNEQFF; d_call: .; clone_size: many; j_call: TRBJ2-1; v_call: TRBV6-5
cdr3_nt: TGTGCCAGCAGCTTGGGCCCTTTGGGGGGCAACACTGAAGCTTTCTTT; cdr3_aa: CASSLGPLGGNTEAFF; d_call: .; clone_size: many; j_call: TRBJ1-1; v_call: TRBV5-4
cdr3_nt: TGTGCCAGCAGCTTGGAAACCGGAACCCTGGAGACCCAGTACTTC; cdr3_aa: CASSLETGTLETQYF; d_call: .; clone_size: many; j_call: TRBJ2-5; v_call: TRBV5-6
cdr3_nt: TGCGCCAGCAGCTTGTTGCTAGCGGGAGGACTGGGCAATGAGCAGTTCTTC; cdr3_aa: CASSLLLAGGLGNEQFF; d_call: TRBD2; clone_size: many; j_call: TRBJ2-1; v_call: TRBV5-1
cdr3_nt: TGTGCCAGCAGCTTAACGACAGGGGGGCCCGGGGAGCTGTTTTTT; cdr3_aa: CASSLTTGGPGELFF; d_call: TRBD1; clone_size: many; j_call: TRBJ2-2; v_call: TRBV7-9
cdr3_nt: TGTGCCAGCAGCTGGACAGGGGACGGGAACTATGGCTACACCTTC; cdr3_aa: CASSWTGDGNYGYTF; d_call: TRBD1; clone_size: many; j_call: TRBJ1-2; v_call: TRBV28
cdr3_nt: TGTGCCAGCAGCCCCCTCCAGCGGGGGGGCGGTAATGAGCAGTTCTTC; cdr3_aa: CASSPLQRGGGNEQFF; d_call: TRBD2; clone_size: few; j_call: TRBJ2-1; v_call: TRBV12-3/TRBV12-4
cdr3_nt: TGTGCCAGCAGGTATAACAGGGAGTCGGACGAGCAGTACTTC; cdr3_aa: CASRYNRESDEQYF; d_call: .; clone_size: few; j_call: TRBJ2-7; v_call: TRBV7-2
cdr3_nt: TGCAGTCCCACTAGCGGACTTTACAATGAGCAGTTCTTC; cdr3_aa: CSPTSGLYNEQFF; d_call: TRBD2; clone_size: many; j_call: TRBJ2-1; v_call: TRBV20-1
cdr3_nt: TGCAGTGCCCGGCTTGCATACAATGAGCAGTTCTTC; cdr3_aa: CSARLAYNEQFF; d_call: .; clone_size: many; j_call: TRBJ2-1; v_call: TRBV20-1
cdr3_nt: TGTGCCAGCACTATTGCAGGGAGAGGGACTGAAGCTTTCTTT; cdr3_aa: CASTIAGRGTEAFF; d_call: .; clone_size: many; j_call: TRBJ1-1; v_call: TRBV7-9
cdr3_nt: TGTGCCAGCTCACCACCAAACGTTGGCGGGAGGCACGAGCAGTACTTC; cdr3_aa: CASSPPNVGGRHEQYF; d_call: TRBD2; clone_size: .; j_call: TRBJ2-7; v_call: TRBV18
cdr3_nt: TGTGCCAGCTCACCATATTCGGGACAGATCTATGGCTACACCTTC; cdr3_aa: CASSPYSGQIYGYTF; d_call: TRBD1; clone_size: many; j_call: TRBJ1-2; v_call: TRBV18
cdr3_nt: TGCATAGCCGGGACGGCGAACACCGGGGAGCTGTTTTTT; cdr3_aa: CIAGTANTGELFF; d_call: .; clone_size: many; j_call: TRBJ2-2; v_call: TRBV20-1
cdr3_nt: TGTGCCAGCAGCTTGGCTGGGACTAGCGGAACGTACAATGAGCAGTTCTTC; cdr3_aa: CASSLAGTSGTYNEQFF; d_call: TRBD2; clone_size: many; j_call: TRBJ2-1; v_call: TRBV5-8
cdr3_nt: TGTGCCACTCGGCGACCGGTGGGGAACACTGAAGCTTTCTTT; cdr3_aa: CATRRPVGNTEAFF; d_call: .; clone_size: .; j_call: TRBJ1-1; v_call: TRBV6-1
cdr3_nt: TGTGCCAGCAGCTTGACTAGCGGGAGATCTGGCACCGGGGAGCTGTTTTTT; cdr3_aa: CASSLTSGRSGTGELFF; d_call: TRBD2; clone_size: many; j_call: TRBJ2-2; v_call: TRBV7-2
cdr3_nt: TGTGCCAGCGTCGACTGGGGGGCCCCCCAAGAGACCCAGTACTTC; cdr3_aa: CASVDWGAPQETQYF; d_call: .; clone_size: many; j_call: TRBJ2-5; v_call: TRBV6-1
cdr3_nt: TGTGCCACCAGTGACCACCTTAGGGCTAGCGGGAGGAATGAGCAGTTCTTC; cdr3_aa: CATSDHLRASGRNEQFF; d_call: TRBD2; clone_size: .; j_call: TRBJ2-1; v_call: TRBV24-1
cdr3_nt: TGTGCCACCAGCATCGACAGGGTGGCCGAGACCCAGTACTTC; cdr3_aa: CATSIDRVAETQYF; d_call: TRBD1; clone_size: many; j_call: TRBJ2-5; v_call: TRBV15
cdr3_nt: TGCGCCAGCAGCTTGTCGGGTGTCGGCAATCAGCCCCAGCATTTT; cdr3_aa: CASSLSGVGNQPQHF; d_call: .; clone_size: many; j_call: TRBJ1-5; v_call: TRBV5-1
cdr3_nt: TGTGCCACCAGTGACGGCTTTCTCGAGCCCCAGCATTTT; cdr3_aa: CATSDGFLEPQHF; d_call: .; clone_size: many; j_call: TRBJ1-5; v_call: TRBV24-1
cdr3_nt: TGCAGTGCTAGGCTAGGGAGCACTGAAGCTTTCTTT; cdr3_aa: CSARLGSTEAFF; d_call: .; clone_size: many; j_call: TRBJ1-1; v_call: TRBV20-1
cdr3_nt: TGCAGTGCTGAGGCCCACTCTGGAAACACCATATATTTT; cdr3_aa: CSAEAHSGNTIYF; d_call: .; clone_size: many; j_call: TRBJ1-3; v_call: TRBV20-1
cdr3_nt: TGTGCCACCAAGACCTCTGGGGCCAACGTCCTGACTTTC; cdr3_aa: CATKTSGANVLTF; d_call: .; clone_size: .; j_call: TRBJ2-6; v_call: TRBV10-3
cdr3_nt: TGCGCCAGCAGCTTGTTGCCAGCCGGCGGGGAGCTGTTTTTT; cdr3_aa: CASSLLPAGGELFF; d_call: .; clone_size: many; j_call: TRBJ2-2; v_call: TRBV5-1
cdr3_nt: TGCAGTGCTAGAGTGCCGAGGGGGGGCTTACACACAGATACGCAGTATTTT; cdr3_aa: CSARVPRGGLHTDTQYF; d_call: .; clone_size: many; j_call: TRBJ2-3; v_call: TRBV20-1
cdr3_nt: TGTGCCACCAGCAGTAGGGACAGGTCCTACGAGCAGTACTTC; cdr3_aa: CATSSRDRSYEQYF; d_call: TRBD1; clone_size: many; j_call: TRBJ2-7; v_call: TRBV15
cdr3_nt: TGCAGTGCTAGATTCTCGGGGAACACTGAAGCTTTCTTT; cdr3_aa: CSARFSGNTEAFF; d_call: .; clone_size: many; j_call: TRBJ1-1; v_call: TRBV20-1
cdr3_nt: TGTGCCAGCAGCTTTGGGACAGAGCCCTACGAGCAGTACTTC; cdr3_aa: CASSFGTEPYEQYF; d_call: TRBD1; clone_size: many; j_call: TRBJ2-7; v_call: TRBV7-2
cdr3_nt: TGCGCCAGCAGCCAAGATATTGCCGATACGCAGTATTTT; cdr3_aa: CASSQDIADTQYF; d_call: .; clone_size: many; j_call: TRBJ2-3; v_call: TRBV4-3
cdr3_nt: TGTGCCAGCAGTTCTGAAAGGGGGGGCCTTGGGGGTCAGCCCCAGCATTTT; cdr3_aa: CASSSERGGLGGQPQHF; d_call: .; clone_size: .; j_call: TRBJ1-5; v_call: TRBV6-5
cdr3_nt: TGTGCCAGCAGGTCGACAGGAGAGTATGGCTACACCTTC; cdr3_aa: CASRSTGEYGYTF; d_call: .; clone_size: many; j_call: TRBJ1-2; v_call: TRBV7-9
cdr3_nt: TGCAGCGTTGAACAGGGTTTCAATGAGCAGTTCTTC; cdr3_aa: CSVEQGFNEQFF; d_call: .; clone_size: many; j_call: TRBJ2-1; v_call: TRBV29-1
cdr3_nt: TGTGCCAGCAGTGGGCCCGGGAAACTTTTCGGGGAGCTGTTTTTT; cdr3_aa: CASSGPGKLFGELFF; d_call: .; clone_size: many; j_call: TRBJ2-2; v_call: TRBV6-2/TRBV6-3
cdr3_nt: TGTGCCAGCAGTTTAGCGGATGAATGGGGGAACGAGCAGTACTTC; cdr3_aa: CASSLADEWGNEQYF; d_call: .; clone_size: .; j_call: TRBJ2-7; v_call: TRBV12-3/TRBV12-4
cdr3_nt: TGTGCCACCAGGGGGACAGCTAGCACAGATACGCAGTATTTT; cdr3_aa: CATRGTASTDTQYF; d_call: TRBD1; clone_size: few; j_call: TRBJ2-3; v_call: TRBV24-1
cdr3_nt: TGCAGTGCTAGCGGGTGGAAATACAATGAGCAGTTCTTC; cdr3_aa: CSASGWKYNEQFF; d_call: .; clone_size: many; j_call: TRBJ2-1; v_call: TRBV20-1
cdr3_nt: TGTGCCAGCGTCCGGGATTCGGGGACCTACGAGCAGTACTTC; cdr3_aa: CASVRDSGTYEQYF; d_call: .; clone_size: few; j_call: TRBJ2-7; v_call: TRBV28
cdr3_nt: TGTGCCAGCAGTTGGAACAACAGGGTCACTGAAGCTTTCTTT; cdr3_aa: CASSWNNRVTEAFF; d_call: .; clone_size: few; j_call: TRBJ1-1; v_call: TRBV5-6
cdr3_nt: TGTGCCAGCAGCCAAGGGGGTGCTGGCTATGGCTACACCTTC; cdr3_aa: CASSQGGAGYGYTF; d_call: .; clone_size: many; j_call: TRBJ1-2; v_call: TRBV4-2
cdr3_nt: TGTGCCAGTCCCGAGGGGCGGAACACCGGGGAGCTGTTTTTT; cdr3_aa: CASPEGRNTGELFF; d_call: .; clone_size: few; j_call: TRBJ2-2; v_call: TRBV7-9
cdr3_nt: TGCGCCAGCAGCTTGGCCGCGGAAGATACGCAGTATTTT; cdr3_aa: CASSLAAEDTQYF; d_call: .; clone_size: many; j_call: TRBJ2-3; v_call: TRBV5-1
cdr3_nt: TGCGCCAGCAGCCTAGGTAGCGGGAAGAATGGGGCCAACGTCCTGACTTTC; cdr3_aa: CASSLGSGKNGANVLTF; d_call: TRBD2; clone_size: few; j_call: TRBJ2-6; v_call: TRBV4-3
cdr3_nt: TGTGCCAGCAGCCCCGCCGGGACACTATACAATGAGCAGTTCTTC; cdr3_aa: CASSPAGTLYNEQFF; d_call: .; clone_size: many; j_call: TRBJ2-1; v_call: TRBV7-9
cdr3_nt: TGTGCCAGCAGCGACCGACAGCCAATGAACACCGGGGAGCTGTTTTTT; cdr3_aa: CASSDRQPMNTGELFF; d_call: .; clone_size: many; j_call: TRBJ2-2; v_call: TRBV5-5
cdr3_nt: TGCGCCAGCAGCTTGGGGGGACTCCGGCGCTACAATGAGCAGTTCTTC; cdr3_aa: CASSLGGLRRYNEQFF; d_call: .; clone_size: many; j_call: TRBJ2-1; v_call: TRBV5-1